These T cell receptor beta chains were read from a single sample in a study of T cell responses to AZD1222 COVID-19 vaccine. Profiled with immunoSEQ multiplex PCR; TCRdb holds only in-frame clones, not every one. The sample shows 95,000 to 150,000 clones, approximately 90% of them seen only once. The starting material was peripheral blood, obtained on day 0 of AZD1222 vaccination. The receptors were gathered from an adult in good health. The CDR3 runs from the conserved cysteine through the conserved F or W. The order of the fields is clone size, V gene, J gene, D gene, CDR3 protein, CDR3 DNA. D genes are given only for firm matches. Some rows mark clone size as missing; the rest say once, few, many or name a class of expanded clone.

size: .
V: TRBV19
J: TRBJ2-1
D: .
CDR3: CASSTLSRGIRNNEQFF
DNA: TGTGCCAGTAGTACGCTATCAAGGGGGATCAGAAACAATGAGCAGTTCTTC

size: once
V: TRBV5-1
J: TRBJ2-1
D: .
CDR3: CASSLGARRDYNEQFF
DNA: TGCGCCAGCAGCTTGGGGGCCAGACGGGACTACAATGAGCAGTTCTTC

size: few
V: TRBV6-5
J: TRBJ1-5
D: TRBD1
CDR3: CASSSTGGYQPQHF
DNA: TGTGCCAGCAGTTCAACAGGGGGATATCAGCCCCAGCATTTT

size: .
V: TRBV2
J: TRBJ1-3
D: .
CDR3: CASSESGLPRNTIYF
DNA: TGTGCCAGCAGTGAATCCGGGCTGCCAAGAAACACCATATATTTT

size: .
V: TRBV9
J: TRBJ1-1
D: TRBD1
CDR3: CASSVTGEMGTEAFF
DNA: TGTGCCAGCAGCGTAACAGGGGAAATGGGGACTGAAGCTTTCTTT

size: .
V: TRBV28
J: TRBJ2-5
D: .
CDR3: CASSFNWGKTQYF
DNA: TGTGCCAGCAGTTTCAACTGGGGAAAGACCCAGTACTTC

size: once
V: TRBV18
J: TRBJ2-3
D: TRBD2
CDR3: CASSPGLAGTDTQYF
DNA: TGTGCCAGCTCACCTGGACTAGCGGGGACAGATACGCAGTATTTT

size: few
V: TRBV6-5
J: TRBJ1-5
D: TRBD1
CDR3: CASRPQGAGNQPQHF
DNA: TGTGCCAGCAGACCTCAGGGGGCAGGCAATCAGCCCCAGCATTTT

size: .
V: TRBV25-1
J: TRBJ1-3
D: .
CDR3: CASGGVSGNTIYF
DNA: TGTGCCAGCGGGGGAGTTTCTGGAAACACCATATATTTT

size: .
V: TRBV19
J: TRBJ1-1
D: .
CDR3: CASSIAPGGTEAFF
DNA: TGTGCCAGTAGTATAGCTCCAGGCGGGACTGAAGCTTTCTTT

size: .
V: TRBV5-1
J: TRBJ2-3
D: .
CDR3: CASSLPQGADTQYF
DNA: TGCGCCAGCAGCTTACCTCAGGGTGCAGATACGCAGTATTTT

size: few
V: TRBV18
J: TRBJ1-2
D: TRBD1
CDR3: CASSPRSGGESNYGYTF
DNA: TGTGCCAGCTCACCACGGTCAGGGGGCGAGTCAAACTATGGCTACACCTTC

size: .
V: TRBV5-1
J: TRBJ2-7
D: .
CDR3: CASRSVGEGAYEQYF
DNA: TGCGCCAGCAGGTCAGTGGGGGAAGGGGCCTACGAGCAGTACTTC

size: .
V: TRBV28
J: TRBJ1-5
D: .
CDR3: CASSLPTPTAQHF
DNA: TGTGCCAGCAGTCTCCCCACACCGACCGCCCAGCATTTT

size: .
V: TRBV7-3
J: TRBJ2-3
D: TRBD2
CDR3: CASRATSGGTDTQYF
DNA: TGTGCCAGCCGGGCGACTAGCGGGGGGACAGATACGCAGTATTTT

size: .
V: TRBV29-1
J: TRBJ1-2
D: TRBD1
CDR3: CSDGDRGKGYTF
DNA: TGCAGCGACGGCGACAGGGGAAAAGGCTACACCTTC

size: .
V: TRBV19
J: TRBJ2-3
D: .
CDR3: CASSIGAGNTDTQYF
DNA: TGTGCCAGTAGTATTGGGGCGGGGAACACAGATACGCAGTATTTT

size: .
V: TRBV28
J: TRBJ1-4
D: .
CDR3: CASSSPGGLGEKLFF
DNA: TGTGCCAGCAGTTCGCCCGGGGGATTGGGTGAAAAACTGTTTTTT

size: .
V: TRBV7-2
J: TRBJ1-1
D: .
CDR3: CASSFGGIEAFF
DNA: TGTGCCAGCAGCTTCGGGGGCATCGAAGCTTTCTTT

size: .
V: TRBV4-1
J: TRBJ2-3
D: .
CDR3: CASSQAVADTQYF
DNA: TGCGCCAGCAGCCAAGCAGTCGCAGATACGCAGTATTTT

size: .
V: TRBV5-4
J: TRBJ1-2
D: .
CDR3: CASSYFDRSYGYTF
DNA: TGTGCCAGCAGCTATTTCGACAGAAGCTATGGCTACACCTTC

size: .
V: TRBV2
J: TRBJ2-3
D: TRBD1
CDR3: CASSGGTGVLTDTQYF
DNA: TGTGCCAGCAGTGGCGGGACAGGGGTTTTGACAGATACGCAGTATTTT

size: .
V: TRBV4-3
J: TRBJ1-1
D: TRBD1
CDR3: CACRPTGGRTEAFF
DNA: TGCGCCTGCAGGCCGACAGGGGGAAGGACTGAAGCTTTCTTT

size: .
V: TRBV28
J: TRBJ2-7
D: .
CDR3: CASTPGGYEQYF
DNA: TGTGCCAGCACGCCCGGCGGCTACGAGCAGTACTTC

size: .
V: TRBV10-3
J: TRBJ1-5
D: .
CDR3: CAIAPTDNQPQHF
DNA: TGTGCCATCGCCCCGACAGACAATCAGCCCCAGCATTTT

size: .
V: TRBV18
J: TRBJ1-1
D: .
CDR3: CASSLHPNTEAFF
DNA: TGTGCCAGCTCACTGCACCCGAACACTGAAGCTTTCTTT

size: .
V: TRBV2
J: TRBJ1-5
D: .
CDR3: CASSEAGREGQPQHF
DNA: TGTGCCAGCAGTGAGGCAGGCAGGGAGGGTCAGCCCCAGCATTTT

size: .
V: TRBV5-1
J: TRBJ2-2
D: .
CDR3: CASSSGTLNTGELFF
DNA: TGCGCCAGCAGCTCTGGGACATTGAACACCGGGGAGCTGTTTTTT

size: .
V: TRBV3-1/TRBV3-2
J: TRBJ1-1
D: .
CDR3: CASSPPGRETEAFF
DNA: TGTGCCAGCAGCCCACCCGGCAGGGAAACTGAAGCTTTCTTT

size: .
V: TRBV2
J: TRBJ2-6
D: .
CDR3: CATKTDSGANVLTF
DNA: TGTGCCACCAAGACGGACTCTGGGGCCAACGTCCTGACTTTC

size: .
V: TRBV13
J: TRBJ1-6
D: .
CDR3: CASSLTGSTPLHF
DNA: TGTGCCAGCAGCTTAACCGGGAGTACACCCCTCCACTTT

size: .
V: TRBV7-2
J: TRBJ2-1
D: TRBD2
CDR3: CASGTSVNGGEQFF
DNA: TGTGCCAGCGGGACTAGCGTAAATGGCGGTGAGCAGTTCTTC

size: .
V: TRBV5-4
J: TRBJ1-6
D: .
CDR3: CASSRNRDNSPLHF
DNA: TGTGCCAGCAGCAGAAACAGGGATAATTCACCCCTCCACTTT

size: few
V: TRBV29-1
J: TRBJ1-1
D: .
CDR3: CSAGKWMNTEAFF
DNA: TGCAGCGCCGGAAAGTGGATGAACACTGAAGCTTTCTTT